This record covers a single TCR beta chain. Its antigen is undetermined. This specimen belongs to a study of T cell responses to AZD1222 COVID-19 vaccine. Whole-study findings and limits: After the peak T cell response, and only then, were repertoires sampled. Across the whole spike, CD4 TCRs peaked at regions 160-218 and 743-854. Possibly, clonal diversity was underestimated; donors were largely white British and included more females.

Second-dose groups at about 4 or about 12 weeks were pooled. Profiling relied on immunoSEQ multiplex PCR, and the TCRdb table lists in-frame clones only, not all of them. The data show some 86,000 clones, less than 95% seen once. The germline V and J ends were trimmed by 1 base and 13 bases, with 17 bases remaining between them. The CDR3 is 15 residues long. Per the germline V gene, CDR1 is SGHTA and CDR2 is FQGNSA. Sequences were derived from peripheral blood, sampled 28 days after the second AZD1222 dose. The chain has TRBV7-2 and TRBJ1-6; D not certain. The receptor's source is an adult who received the AZD1222 COVID-19 vaccine. The CDR3 DNA reads as TGTGCCAGCAGCTTAGATAGGACGGAGAAACGGCCCCTCCACTTT. It translates to CASSLDRTEKRPLHF.